This T cell receptor (beta chain) stems from a study of T cells in localized non-small cell lung cancer (dated by TCRdb to the early 2020s). Study-wide context: T cell repertoires of 236 early-stage NSCLC patients were analyzed, with tumors being compared against uninvolved tumor-adjacent lungs. The cohort consisted of around 250 treatment-naive NSCLC patients whose localized lung tumors had been resected. NSCLC patients had a mean age of approximately 66 years, and fewer than 150 were male and 85 to 110 female.

At diagnosis, tumor, uninvolved tumor-adjacent lung and peripheral blood were collected and then preserved as a mix of FFPE and fresh-frozen material. For TCR repertoire profiling, the blood samples were analyzed as peripheral blood mononuclear cells. This clone was detected once. The specificity of this receptor is unknown. There are no base qualities to consult, and no much larger clone falls within one base. TCR beta CDR3 regions were sequenced from DNA using the immunoSEQ Assay. In the source study's methods: To compute T cell density, TCR beta template counts were normalized to usable DNA, which was estimated by amplifying housekeeping genes. Richness was estimated using the preseqR package, with extrapolation to 400,000 templates for PBMC samples and to 120,000 templates for tissue samples. Clonality was taken to be one minus Pielou's evenness. To identify tissue-enriched TCRs, differential abundance testing was run on productive amino-acid clonotypes with a minimum total count of 5 and an alpha of 0.1. The Jaccard Index and the Morisita Overlap Index were used to measure how much the repertoires overlapped between compartments. TCR beta CDR3s were clustered by GLIPH together with public tetramer-defined viral CDR3s, and at least three viral sequences plus V-gene enrichment were required for viral motifs. The table was pulled from immuneACCESS by TCRdb, which kept in-frame rearrangements only. Such tables lose some clones; where checked, under half of the loss comes from unresolved V genes, and the rest has no known cause. That table supplies the V and J calls and clone size; D and trimming were determined from the DNA. The sample includes fewer than 60,000 clones, with over 75% observed a single time. Of the sample, roughly 21% falls within the top ten clones.

Paper-wide results and their limitations: Of the top 100 tumor clones, a median of approximately 60 were detected in paired uninvolved adjacent lung; approximately 30 were also among that lung's top 100. Higher blood T cell density associated with longer overall survival, while higher adjacent-lung clonality associated with shorter survival. Multi-region tumor sequencing was not performed, so intratumor heterogeneity could not be excluded. Because the study design was exploratory, TCR variables were selected using unadjusted p-values without false-discovery rate correction. Uninvolved tumor-adjacent lung showed the highest T cell clonality, higher than tumor, which suggests more focused antigenic responses in the uninvolved tumor-adjacent lung.

At the junction V is shortened by 5 bases and J by 5 bases, with 9 bases in between. Measured from the cysteine to the phenylalanine, the CDR3 is 12 residues long. This entry keeps only the CDR3 DNA: 36 bases, framed from base 1. CDR1 LNHDA and CDR2 SQIVND are derived from the germline V gene (reference sequence). The clonotype originates from a female donor older than 55 with stage II squamous cell lung carcinoma. The sample in question was peripheral blood, obtained before any cancer treatment. The V and J segments used are TRBV19 and TRBJ1-1; the D gene is perhaps TRBD1, from 5 matching bases. The nucleotide sequence reads TGTGCCAGTAGTGACAGAGAAACTGAAGCTTTCTTT. Its protein product is CASSDRETEAFF.